Shown below are 16 T cell receptor beta chains from a single sample sequenced in a study of blood T cell repertoires in COVID-19. This table comes from immunoSEQ multiplex PCR, and its TCRdb copy is limited to in-frame clones, with some not included. The sample yields about 190,000 clones, about nine tenths seen once. The sequenced material came from peripheral blood. These receptors all stem from a woman aged 25 to 39 with acute or convalescent COVID-19.

The chain couples TRBV2 to TRBJ2-7; D unresolved. CDR1 and CDR2 from the germline V gene are SNHLY and FYNNEI. This CDR3 is built from 12 residues. Trimming left V 4 bases short and J 6 bases short, with 10 bases between. Written as DNA, the CDR3 is TGTGCCAGCAGTGTAGGTGGGCGCGAGCAGTACTTC. It translates to CASSVGGREQYF. The variable domain in full, with the rest retrieved from reference TRBV2 and TRBJ2-7, is EPEVTQTPSHQVTQMGQEVILRCVPISNHLYFYWYRQILGQKVEFLVSFYNNEISEKSEIFDDQFSVERPDGSNFTLKIRSTKLEDSAMYFCASSVGGREQYFGPGTRLTVT.

Here the CDR3 DNA reads TGCGCCAGCAGCTTGGACCTTAGTAACACTGAAGCTTTCTTT. Residues: CASSLDLSNTEAFF. V usage is TRBV5-1 and J usage is TRBJ1-1; D remains unclear. The CDR3 spans 14 residues. The germline gives CDR1 SGHRS, CDR2 YFSETQ. Trimming shortened V by 0 bases and J by 2 bases, and 8 bases separated the two germline ends.

This chain uses TRBV5-1 with TRBJ2-1; TRBD2 matches at 16 bases. This CDR3 region has 16 residues. V lost 3 bases, J lost 7 bases, and 4 bases stayed unmatched. Germline CDR1 is SGHRS and CDR2 is YFSETQ. CDR3 region: CASSSKGLAGGNEQFF. The CDR3 coding sequence is TGCGCCAGCAGCTCAAAGGGACTAGCGGGAGGGAATGAGCAGTTCTTC.

The chain recombines TRBV18 with TRBJ1-6; D remains unclear. Trimming left V 2 bases short and J 9 bases short, with 11 bases between. The germline CDR1 and CDR2 sequences are KGHSH and LQKENI. The CDR3 has 14 amino acids. CDR3 loop: CASSPESRSSPLHF. The CDR3 DNA reads as TGTGCCAGCTCACCAGAAAGTAGGAGTTCACCCCTCCACTTT.

The rearrangement links TRBV28 to TRBJ1-3; D remains ambiguous. V was cut by 8 bases and J by 2 bases, with 10 bases left in between. The CDR3 extends over 13 amino acids. Germline loops: CDR1 MDHEN, CDR2 SYDVKM. The CDR3 region has the DNA TGTGCCAGCTGGGGAGTGCCTGGAAACACCATATATTTT. Protein sequence: CASWGVPGNTIYF.

Written as DNA, the CDR3 is TGTGCCAGCAGCTTGGCCGGACAATTCCACACCTTC. Translated: CASSLAGQFHTF. The chain employs TRBV5-4 and TRBJ1-2; TRBD1 might be the D (5 bases). CDR1 SGHNT and CDR2 YYREEE come from the germline V gene (reference sequence). This CDR3 comprises 12 residues. Trimming took off 0 bases at V and 12 bases at J, with 12 bases between the two ends.

The CDR3 nucleotides read TGCGCCAGCTTGAGTCCAGGTCGGGGACAGGGGGCGAAGGGCTACACCTTC. Amino acids: CASLSPGRGQGAKGYTF. The J gene is TRBJ1-2, the V gene TRBV10-1, with 12 positions matching TRBD1. Looked up from germline, CDR1 is WNHNN and CDR2 is SYGVQD (reference sequence). The CDR3 is made up of 17 amino acids. With V trimmed by 8 bases and J by 8 bases, 18 bases remained unmatched.

The V and J genes are TRBV10-2 and TRBJ2-2; 13 positions match TRBD2. The CDR3 spans 17 residues. Germline V gene sequence: CDR1 WSHSY, CDR2 SAAADI. The J segment lost 5 bases and the V segment lost 3 bases, leaving 6 bases of the junction unmatched. The CDR3 region is CASSEPRTSGRTGELFF. In nucleotides, the CDR3 is TGCGCCAGCAGTGAACCTCGGACTAGCGGGAGAACCGGGGAGCTGTTTTTT.

For the CDR3, the DNA is TGCGCCAGCAGCCGGGGGACGGCCGCGAACACCGGGGAGCTGTTTTTT. It encodes CASSRGTAANTGELFF. This rearrangement joins TRBV5-1 to TRBJ2-2, with D possibly being TRBD2 (6 bases). Germline V lookup: CDR1 SGHRS, CDR2 YFSETQ. Trimming left V 4 bases short and J 0 bases short, with 13 bases between. This CDR3 is 16 amino acids long.

The rearrangement uses TRBV27 and TRBJ2-5; possibly TRBD2 for D (5 bases). The germline V gene encodes CDR1 MNHEY and CDR2 SMNVEV (reference sequence). The V gene lost 6 bases and the J gene lost 2 bases, with 10 bases spanning the gap. The CDR3 runs to 13 residues. The CDR3 loop is CASSPGLQETQYF. CDR3 bases: TGTGCCAGCAGCCCTGGACTGCAAGAGACCCAGTACTTC.

The gene calls are TRBV30 and TRBJ1-6, with a weak D call TRBD1 (6 bases). CDR3 length equals 13 residues. The germline CDR1 and CDR2 sequences are GTSNPN and SVGIG (reference sequence). The V end was cut by 1 base, the J end by 7 bases, with 8 bases between. CDR3 bases: TGTGCCTGGAGTGCAGGGGTAAATTCACCCCTCCACTTT. Translation: CAWSAGVNSPLHF.

This chain links TRBV10-2 with TRBJ2-7, with TRBD2 matching 11 bases. Germline CDR1 is WSHSY and CDR2 is SAAADI. This CDR3 is 15 amino acids long. Losses at the gene ends were 6 bases for V and 5 bases for J; bases not matched to a gene: 9. CDR3 DNA sequence: TGCGCCAGCAGGCCTACTAGCGGGAGTACCCACGAGCAGTACTTC. Protein product: CASRPTSGSTHEQYF.

The V and J genes are TRBV7-9 and TRBJ1-1; D gene ambiguous. CDR1 and CDR2 (germline): SEHNR, FQNEAQ (reference sequence). The CDR3 is 15 residues long. V gave up 5 bases and J gave up 1 base, with 14 bases separating them. The CDR3 loop reads CASSAGRFGNTEAFF. The CDR3, as DNA: TGTGCCAGCAGCGCAGGTCGGTTTGGGAACACTGAAGCTTTCTTT.

V is TRBV6-1 and J is TRBJ1-5; D is perhaps TRBD1 (6 bases). The CDR3 covers 15 residues. Germline-derived CDR1 and CDR2 are MNHNS and SASEGT. Deletions cut 3 bases from V and 0 bases from J, with 9 bases between. The CDR3 DNA follows: TGTGCCAGCAGTGAGAGGGGGTATAGCAATCAGCCCCAGCATTTT. Encoded protein: CASSERGYSNQPQHF.

A remark on this clone: The sample contains more than one DNA sequence encoding this CDR3. The chain uses TRBV18 and TRBJ2-7; 8 bases are shared with TRBD1. The CDR3 runs to 14 residues. The V segment lost 3 bases and the J segment 2 bases; nucleotides outside the gene matches: 3. Germline CDR1 reads KGHSH; CDR2 reads LQKENI. The CDR3 DNA reads as TGTGCCAGCTCACCGTCAGGGGGCCCCTACGAGCAGTACTTC. Its translation: CASSPSGGPYEQYF. Full variable domain (missing parts from reference TRBV18 and TRBJ2-7): NAGVMQNPRHLVRRRGQEARLRCSPMKGHSHVYWYRQLPEEGLKFMVYLQKENIIDESGMPKERFSAEFPKEGPSILRIQQVVRGDSAAYFCASSPSGGPYEQYFGPGTRLTVT.

This rearrangement joins TRBV5-1 to TRBJ2-1; TRBD2 matches at 8 bases. CDR1 and CDR2 from the germline V gene are SGHRS and YFSETQ. V lost 0 bases, J lost 5 bases, and 4 bases stayed unmatched. The CDR3 sequence is 15 residues long. Here the CDR3 reads CASSLAGGFDNEQFF. CDR3 DNA sequence: TGCGCCAGCAGCTTGGCGGGAGGGTTCGACAATGAGCAGTTCTTC.